Sequencing of this T cell receptor (beta chain) was carried out in a study of OX40 agonist ivuxolimab in advanced cancers. Whole-study context: Head and neck, renal cell, melanoma or hepatocellular carcinoma were the cancers that dose-escalation patients had.

The germline V gene encodes CDR1 SGHAT and CDR2 FQNNGV. V was cut by 1 base and J by 6 bases, with 6 bases left in between. This CDR3 comprises 12 residues. The protocol was immunoSEQ multiplex PCR, while the TCRdb copy is restricted to in-frame clones and leaves out a portion. Among under 20,000 clones, more than 80% were seen once, and the ten largest hold about 14%. The receptor's source is an adult with an advanced solid tumor such as melanoma, head and neck, liver or kidney cancer. The rearrangement joins TRBV11-2 to TRBJ1-1; D remains ambiguous. The sequenced sample was CD4+ or CD8+ T cells sorted from blood, obtained in a trial of the OX40 agonist ivuxolimab. CDR3 sequence (DNA): TGTGCCAGCAGCTTAGGGGTCGCTGAAGCTTTCTTT. Translated: CASSLGVAEAFF.